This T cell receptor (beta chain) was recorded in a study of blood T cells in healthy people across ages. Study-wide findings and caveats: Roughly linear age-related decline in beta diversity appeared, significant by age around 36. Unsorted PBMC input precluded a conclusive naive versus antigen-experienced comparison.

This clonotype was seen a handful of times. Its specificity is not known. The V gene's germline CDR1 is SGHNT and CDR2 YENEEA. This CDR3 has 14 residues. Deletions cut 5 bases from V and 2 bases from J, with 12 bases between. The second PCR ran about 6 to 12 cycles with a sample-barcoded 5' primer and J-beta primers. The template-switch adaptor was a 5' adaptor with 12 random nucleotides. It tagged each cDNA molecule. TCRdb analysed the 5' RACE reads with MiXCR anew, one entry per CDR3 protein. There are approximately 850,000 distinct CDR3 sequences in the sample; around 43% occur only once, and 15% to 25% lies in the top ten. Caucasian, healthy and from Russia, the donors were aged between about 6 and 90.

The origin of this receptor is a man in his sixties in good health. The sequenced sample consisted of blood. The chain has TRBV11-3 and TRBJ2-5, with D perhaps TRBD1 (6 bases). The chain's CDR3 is CASSAQGYQETQYF. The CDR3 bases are TGTGCCAGCAGCGCACAGGGATATCAAGAGACCCAGTACTTC.